The present TCR beta chain was sequenced within a study of T cells in Graves' hyperthyroidism and ophthalmopathy. It was RNA transcripts that yielded the amplified TCR beta CDR3 regions. First-round RT-PCR of the TCR CDR3 relied on the HTBI primer set. TCRdb analysed the multiplex PCR reads with MiXCR anew, one entry per CDR3 protein. The table has some 320,000 distinct CDR3 sequences, around 15% seen once. This clonotype was seen ten or more times. This CDR3 comprises 16 residues. Unmatched junction bases numbered 8, after V lost 0 bases and J lost 4 bases. Germline V gene sequence: CDR1 DFQATT, CDR2 SNEGSKA (reference sequence).

The sequence came from a middle-aged woman with Graves' ophthalmopathy. The chain couples TRBV20-1 to TRBJ2-3, with TRBD2 matching 9 bases. The material sequenced was blood. CDR3 region: CSARDQQREEADTQYF. The DNA of the CDR3 is TGCAGTGCTAGAGATCAGCAGCGGGAGGAGGCAGATACGCAGTATTTT.